These 26 T cell receptor beta chains came from one sample sequenced in a study of regulatory T cells in long-lasting Graves disease. The time point: newly diagnosed GD, antithyroid drugs for less than 3 months. Isolated PBMC RNA provided the starting material for the TCR library. HTBI primers from iRepertoire and Arm-PCR of CDR3 regions yielded the TCR beta libraries. TCRdb redid the calling of the multiplex PCR reads with MiXCR, one entry per CDR3 protein. Of roughly 420,000 distinct CDR3 sequences in the sample, about 15% are singletons; the top ten hold around 10%. This same sample was also part of a study on T cells in Graves' hyperthyroidism and ophthalmopathy.

Sample: peripheral blood mononuclear cells (PBMCs), taken at new diagnosis, from a patient treated with antithyroid drugs. The receptors derive from a woman aged 30 to 39 with Graves disease.

J is TRBJ2-1 and V is TRBV29-1; D is tentatively TRBD1 or TRBD2 (5 bases each). The CDR3 totals 14 residues. Between the trimmed V and J ends, which lost 7 bases and 3 bases, there was a span of 16 bases. The germline V gene encodes CDR1 SQVTM and CDR2 ANQGSEA. The CDR3 DNA sequence: TGCAGCGCTTCTCGGGGCGCCGGCTACAATGAGCAGTTCTTC. Amino acid sequence: CSASRGAGYNEQFF.

Note on this clonotype: It may be a read error: a sequence one base away is much more abundant. The rearrangement links TRBV5-1 to TRBJ2-7; 7 bases match TRBD1. The CDR3 consists of 15 residues. Germline CDR1 reads SGHRS; CDR2 reads YFSETQ. The CDR3 coding sequence is TGCGTCAGCAGCCCAGGGGACAGCCCGAACTACGAGCAGTACTTC. Translating it yields CVSSPGDSPNYEQYF.

This clonotype was recorded at least ten times. This chain connects TRBV7-9 to TRBJ1-5, with a possible D match to TRBD1 (5 bases). Germline CDR1 reads SEHNR; CDR2 reads FQNEAQ (reference sequence). V lost 1 base, J lost 4 bases, and 11 bases lay in between. This CDR3 has 15 amino acids. The CDR3 DNA follows: TGTGCCAGCAGCTTAGGGACCTGGGGGAATCAGCCCCAGCATTTT. Encoded protein: CASSLGTWGNQPQHF.

There are a few counts of this clonotype. The genes are TRBV6-1 and TRBJ2-1; tentatively, D is TRBD1 (6 bases). The CDR3 covers 15 residues. V lost 5 bases to trimming and J lost 7 bases, with 18 bases between them. Germline assignment: CDR1 MNHNS and CDR2 SASEGT. The CDR3 spells CASSNPRTAINEQFF. The CDR3 nucleotides are TGTGCCAGCAGTAACCCCAGGACAGCGATTAATGAGCAGTTCTTC.

In the case of this clonotype: A much larger clone is a single base away; this may be a read error. The rearrangement links TRBV28 to TRBJ2-7, with a possible D match to TRBD1 (6 bases). CDR1 is MDHEN and CDR2 is SYDVKM in the germline V gene. The CDR3 sequence is 12 residues long. CDR3 amino acids: CASSRQAYEKYF. The CDR3 DNA is TGTGCCAGCAGTCGACAGGCCTACGAGAAGTACTTC.

This rearrangement joins TRBV10-3 to TRBJ1-4, with 8 bases lining up with TRBD1. V lost 8 bases and J lost 4; bases outside the gene matches: 6. The CDR3 contains 14 residues. Germline CDR1 reads ENHRY; CDR2 reads SYGVKD. CDR3 nucleotide sequence: TGTGCCATCTCGGACAGGGCCAGTAATGAAAAACTGTTTTTT. Amino acids: CAISDRASNEKLFF.

The chain links TRBV20-1 to TRBJ2-2; 10 bases line up with TRBD1. CDR3 length: 15 amino acids. V shed 2 bases, J shed 6 bases, and the junction held 6 bases outside the gene matches. In germline, CDR1 is DFQATT, CDR2 SNEGSKA (reference sequence). The CDR3, as DNA: TGCAGTGCTAGAACCCTGGGACAGGGGCCCGGGGAGCTGTTTTTT. This translates into CSARTLGQGPGELFF.

This clonotype showed up just a few times. A much larger clonotype is one base distant, so this may be a read error. In this CDR3 the conserved last residue, phenylalanine or tryptophan, is missing, so a read error is likely. The chain recombines TRBV30 with TRBJ2-1; D possibly corresponds to TRBD1 (5 bases). V was pared by 3 bases and J by 12 bases, with 9 bases between. Per the germline V gene, CDR1 is GTSNPN and CDR2 is SVGIG (reference sequence). CDR3 length: 10 amino acids. CDR3 loop: CAWSRVRQFL. CDR3 DNA: TGTGCCTGGAGCAGGGTTCGGCAGTTCCTC.

This clonotype was recorded many times. The chain couples TRBV6-1 to TRBJ1-2; 9 bases line up with TRBD1. CDR3 length: 15 residues. Trimming cost V 4 bases and J 2 bases; bases outside gene matches: 5. The V gene's germline CDR1 is MNHNS and CDR2 SASEGT. The CDR3 here is CASSARQGENYGYTF. CDR3 nucleotide sequence: TGTGCCAGCAGTGCCCGACAGGGGGAAAACTATGGCTACACCTTC.

This clonotype showed up just a few times. V gene TRBV27 combines with J gene TRBJ2-5, with D perhaps being TRBD1 or TRBD2 (5 bases each). Deletions cut 5 bases from V and 5 bases from J, with 24 bases between. CDR1 is MNHEY, CDR2 SMNVEV, per germline (reference sequence). The CDR3 extends over 17 amino acids. CDR3 in DNA: TGTGCCAGCAGTATTAGGGGTGGTATAGGTCGGAGGGAGACCCAGTACTTC. Its translation: CASSIRGGIGRRETQYF.

On this clonotype itself: With a much larger clone just one base away, this may be a read error. The chain has TRBV20-1 and TRBJ2-7, with 11 bases matching TRBD2. This CDR3 has 14 amino acids. Per germline, CDR1 DFQATT and CDR2 SNEGSKA (reference sequence). In DNA, the CDR3 is TGCAGTGCCGTATTTAGCGGGAGGGCCGGTGAGCGGTACTTC. This translates into CSAVFSGRAGERYF.

There are many counts of this clonotype. The chain uses TRBV28 and TRBJ2-3; 11 bases line up with TRBD2. Germline loops: CDR1 MDHEN, CDR2 SYDVKM. The CDR3 runs to 14 residues. The trim removed 7 bases at V and 2 bases at J, leaving 2 bases unmatched. The CDR3 here is CASNSGRATDTQYF. CDR3 nucleotides: TGTGCCAGCAATAGCGGGAGGGCCACAGATACGCAGTATTTT.

In this sample, this clonotype turned up a few times. V usage is TRBV7-2 and J usage is TRBJ1-3; D not certain. Per germline, CDR1 SGHTA and CDR2 FQGNSA. Trimming removed 3 bases from V and 2 bases from J, with 14 bases in between. CDR3 length: 16 amino acids. Here the CDR3 DNA reads TGTGCCAGCAGCTTCCGGTCGGTGGTAACTGGAAACACCATATATTTT. It translates to CASSFRSVVTGNTIYF.

A few counts support this clonotype. This chain links TRBV4-1 with TRBJ2-5; D is possibly TRBD2 (5 bases). CDR1 and CDR2 (germline): MGHRA, YSYEKL. The CDR3 loop spans 15 amino acids. V shed 0 bases and J shed 6 bases, with 14 bases lying between them. CDR3 residues: CASSQEADGIKTQYF. CDR3 DNA: TGCGCCAGCAGCCAAGAGGCGGACGGGATTAAGACCCAGTACTTC.

This clonotype was observed a handful of times. The CDR3 nucleotides are TGTGCCAGCAGGGGACGATTTAGCCAGCCCCAGCATTTT. Its translation is CASRGRFSQPQHF. V gene TRBV2 combines with J gene TRBJ1-5; a possible D gene is TRBD1 (5 bases). The CDR3 has 13 residues. Trimming took 6 bases from V and 7 from J, leaving 13 bases between them. Per germline, CDR1 SNHLY and CDR2 FYNNEI.

As regards this clonotype: A single base separates this from a much larger clone, so it may be a read error. The chain uses TRBV20-1 and TRBJ2-1, with 7 bases fitting TRBD2. Germline V gene sequence: CDR1 DFQATT, CDR2 SNEGSKA (reference sequence). The ends lost 3 bases at V and 10 bases at J; junction bases unmatched: 18. This CDR3 is built from 16 residues. CDR3 in amino acids: CSASRPMSGTTTEQFF. The CDR3 bases are TGCAGTGCTAGCCGTCCTATGAGTGGGACTACTACCGAGCAGTTCTTC.

About this clonotype: With a much larger clone just one base away, this may be a read error. The rearrangement links TRBV4-3 to TRBJ2-7, with 10 positions matching TRBD2. Looked up from germline, CDR1 is LGHNA and CDR2 is YSLEER. CDR3 size: 17 residues. The DNA of the CDR3 is TGCGCCAGCAGCCAAGCCCGTGGGACTAGCGTCTCCTCCGAGCAGTACTTC. This gives the protein CASSQARGTSVSSEQYF.

The chain couples TRBV10-3 to TRBJ1-5; no clear D. CDR3 length: 13 amino acids. Germline V gene data show CDR1 as ENHRY and CDR2 as SYGVKD. V lost 4 bases and J lost 0, with 4 bases in between. CDR3 protein: CAISGLSNQPQHF. In DNA form, the CDR3 reads TGTGCCATCAGTGGTCTTAGCAATCAGCCCCAGCATTTT.

This clonotype was counted many times. V and J are TRBV7-2 and TRBJ2-5; 8 bases agree with TRBD2. The CDR3 sequence is 14 residues long. The J segment lost 1 base and the V segment lost 6 bases, leaving 4 bases of the junction unmatched. Germline CDR1 and CDR2: SGHTA and FQGNSA. The CDR3 region is CASSYTSGQETQYF. The CDR3 bases are TGTGCCAGCAGTTATACTAGCGGCCAAGAGACCCAGTACTTC.

This clonotype was seen more than once but under ten times. The V call is TRBV10-3, the J call TRBJ2-7; D remains ambiguous. Trimming removed 6 bases at V and 5 bases at J, with 14 bases between. Germline assignment: CDR1 ENHRY and CDR2 SYGVKD. The length of the CDR3 is 13 residues. The CDR3 DNA follows: TGTGCCATCAGCAACCGGGTCTCAGACGAGCAGTACTTC. This codes for CAISNRVSDEQYF.

There are many counts of this clonotype. The chain carries TRBV14 and TRBJ2-5; the D gene is possibly TRBD1 (6 bases). Germline values: CDR1 SGHDN, CDR2 FVKESK. Trimming removed 4 bases from V and 0 bases from J, with 6 bases in between. There are 13 residues in the CDR3. CDR3 sequence: CASSRTDQETQYF. The CDR3 nucleotides read TGTGCCAGCAGCCGGACAGACCAAGAGACCCAGTACTTC.

This clonotype turned up a few times. CDR3 in DNA: TGCAGCGTTGATGGGGGGGGGACTAGAAGGAACGAGCAGTACTTC. Amino acid sequence: CSVDGGGTRRNEQYF. This chain joins TRBV29-1 and TRBJ2-7, with TRBD2 matching 8 bases. Trimming removed 3 bases from V and 5 bases from J; junction bases left unmatched: 12. Germline V gene sequence: CDR1 SQVTM, CDR2 ANQGSEA. The CDR3 contains 15 residues.

Concerning this clonotype: A junction end diverges from the germline sequence, so it may reflect a read error. V gene TRBV5-1 combines with J gene TRBJ2-7; 11 nucleotides agree with TRBD2. The V gene's germline CDR1 is SGHRS and CDR2 YFSETQ. The CDR3 length is 17 residues. The CDR3 DNA sequence: TGCGCCAGCAGCGGGGGGCTAGCGGGAGGTTCAGCCTACGAGCCGTACTTC. Its translation: CASSGGLAGGSAYEPYF.

At least ten counts were recorded for this clonotype. This chain links TRBV4-1 with TRBJ1-1; TRBD1 is a possible D gene (6 bases). The CDR3 covers 14 residues. Trimming cost V 2 bases and J 1 base, with 8 bases left between them. CDR1 is MGHRA, CDR2 YSYEKL, per germline. CDR3 in amino acids: CASSQWTANTEAFF. DNA for the CDR3: TGCGCCAGCAGCCAATGGACAGCGAACACTGAAGCTTTCTTT.

Comment on this clonotype: Just one base apart from a much larger clone, this may be a read error. This chain uses TRBV25-1 with TRBJ1-1, with D possibly matching TRBD1 (5 bases). Per the germline V gene, CDR1 is MGHDK and CDR2 is SYGVNS. V lost 6 bases and J lost 1, with 9 bases in between. The CDR3 consists of 13 residues. In nucleotides, the CDR3 is TGTGCCAGCAGAGGGACGGAGAACACTGAAGCTTTCTTT. Its protein is CASRGTENTEAFF.

This clonotype was picked up many times. This CDR3 is CAWGRAPAGELFF. The CDR3 nucleotides read TGTGCCTGGGGCCGGGCCCCTGCCGGGGAGCTGTTTTTT. V is TRBV30 and J is TRBJ2-2; D not resolved. Germline-derived CDR1 and CDR2 are GTSNPN and SVGIG (reference sequence). The CDR3 is 13 residues long. V was shortened by 5 bases and J by 6 bases, with 13 bases between the two germline ends.